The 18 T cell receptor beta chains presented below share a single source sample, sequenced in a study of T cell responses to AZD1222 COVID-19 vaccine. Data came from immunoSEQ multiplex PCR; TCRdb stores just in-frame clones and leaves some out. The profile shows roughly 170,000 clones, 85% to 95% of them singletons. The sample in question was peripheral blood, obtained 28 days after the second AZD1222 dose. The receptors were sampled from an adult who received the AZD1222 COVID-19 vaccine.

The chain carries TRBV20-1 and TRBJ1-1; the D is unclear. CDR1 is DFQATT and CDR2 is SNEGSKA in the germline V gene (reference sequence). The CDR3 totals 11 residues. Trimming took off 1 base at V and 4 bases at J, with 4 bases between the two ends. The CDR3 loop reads CSARVSTEAFF. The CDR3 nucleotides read TGCAGTGCTAGAGTCAGCACTGAAGCTTTCTTT.

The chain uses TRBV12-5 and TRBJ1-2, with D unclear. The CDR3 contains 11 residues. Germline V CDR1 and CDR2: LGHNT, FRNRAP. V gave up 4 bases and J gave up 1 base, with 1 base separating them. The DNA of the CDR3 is TGTGCTAGTGGTTATAACTATGGCTACACCTTC. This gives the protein CASGYNYGYTF.

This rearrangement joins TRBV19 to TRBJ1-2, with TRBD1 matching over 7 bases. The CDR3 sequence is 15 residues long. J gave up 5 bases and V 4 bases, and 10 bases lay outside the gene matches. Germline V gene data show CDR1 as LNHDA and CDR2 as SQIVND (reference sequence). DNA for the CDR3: TGTGCCAGTAGTAGATTCAAAGGGGGCGAATATGGCTACACCTTC. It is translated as CASSRFKGGEYGYTF.

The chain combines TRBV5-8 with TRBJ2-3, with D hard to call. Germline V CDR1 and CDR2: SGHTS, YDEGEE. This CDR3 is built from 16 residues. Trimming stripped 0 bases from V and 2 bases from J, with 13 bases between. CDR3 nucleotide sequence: TGTGCCAGCAGCTTGGACCATCGGAGCATCACAGATACGCAGTATTTT. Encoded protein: CASSLDHRSITDTQYF.

CDR3 bases: TGTGCCAGCAGCTCCGGACGGTACAGCTACGAGCAGTACTTC. Its translation is CASSSGRYSYEQYF. The chain uses TRBV5-6 and TRBJ2-7; D ambiguous. Germline V gene sequence: CDR1 SGHDT, CDR2 YYEEEE. The CDR3 sequence is 14 residues long. V was shortened by 3 bases and J by 3 bases, with 13 bases between the two germline ends.

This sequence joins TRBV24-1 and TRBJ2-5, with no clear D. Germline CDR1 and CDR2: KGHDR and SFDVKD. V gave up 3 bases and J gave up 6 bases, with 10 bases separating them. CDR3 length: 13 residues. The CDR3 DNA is TGTGCCACCAGTGATGGCTCTCAGAAGACCCAGTACTTC. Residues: CATSDGSQKTQYF.

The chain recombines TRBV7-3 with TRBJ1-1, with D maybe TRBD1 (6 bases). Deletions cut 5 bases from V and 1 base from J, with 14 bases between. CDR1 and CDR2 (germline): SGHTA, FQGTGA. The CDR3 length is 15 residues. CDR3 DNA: TGTGCCAGCAGCCTATCGACAGGCCAGAACACTGAAGCTTTCTTT. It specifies CASSLSTGQNTEAFF. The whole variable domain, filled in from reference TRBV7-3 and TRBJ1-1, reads GAGVSQTPSNKVTEKGKYVELRCDPISGHTALYWYRQSLGQGPEFLIYFQGTGAADDSGLPNDRFFAVRPEGSVSTLKIQRTERGDSAVYLCASSLSTGQNTEAFFGQGTRLTVV.

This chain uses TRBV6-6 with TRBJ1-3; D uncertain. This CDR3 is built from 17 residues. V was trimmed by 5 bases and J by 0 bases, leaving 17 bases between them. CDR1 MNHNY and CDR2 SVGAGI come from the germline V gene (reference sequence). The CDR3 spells CASSPPGSANSGNTIYF. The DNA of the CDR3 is TGTGCCAGCAGTCCACCCGGCAGCGCCAACTCTGGAAACACCATATATTTT.

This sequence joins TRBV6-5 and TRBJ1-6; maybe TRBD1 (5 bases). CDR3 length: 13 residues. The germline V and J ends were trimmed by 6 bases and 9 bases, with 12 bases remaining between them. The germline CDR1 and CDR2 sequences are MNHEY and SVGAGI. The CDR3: CASRLLRGSPLHF. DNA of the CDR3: TGTGCCAGCAGACTTCTTAGGGGTTCACCCCTCCACTTT.

CDR3 loop: CAWSTGTGGVDGYTF. CDR3 nucleotides: TGTGCCTGGAGTACCGGGACAGGGGGCGTAGATGGCTACACCTTC. The chain has TRBV30 and TRBJ1-2, with 12 bases identical to TRBD1. The trim removed 2 bases at V and 6 bases at J, leaving 7 bases unmatched. The CDR3 runs 15 residues. CDR1 GTSNPN and CDR2 SVGIG come from the germline V gene (reference sequence).

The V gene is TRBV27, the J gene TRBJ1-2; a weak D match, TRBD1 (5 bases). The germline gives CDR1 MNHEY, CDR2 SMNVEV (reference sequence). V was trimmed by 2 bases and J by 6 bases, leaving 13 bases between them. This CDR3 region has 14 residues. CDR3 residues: CASSLNWGRDGYTF. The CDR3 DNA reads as TGTGCCAGCAGTTTAAACTGGGGGAGGGATGGCTACACCTTC.

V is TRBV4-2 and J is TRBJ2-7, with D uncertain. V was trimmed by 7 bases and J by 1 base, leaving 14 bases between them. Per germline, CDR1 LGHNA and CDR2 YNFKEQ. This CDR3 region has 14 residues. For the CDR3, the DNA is TGTGCCAGCACCGTAGATAGGGATTCCTACGAGCAGTACTTC. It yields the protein CASTVDRDSYEQYF.

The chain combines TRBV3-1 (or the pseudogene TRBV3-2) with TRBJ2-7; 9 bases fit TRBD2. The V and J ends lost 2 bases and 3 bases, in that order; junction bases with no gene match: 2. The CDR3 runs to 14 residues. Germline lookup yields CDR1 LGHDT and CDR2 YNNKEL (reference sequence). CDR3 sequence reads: CASSQRTSDYEQYF. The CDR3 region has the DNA TGTGCCAGCAGCCAAAGGACTAGCGACTACGAGCAGTACTTC.

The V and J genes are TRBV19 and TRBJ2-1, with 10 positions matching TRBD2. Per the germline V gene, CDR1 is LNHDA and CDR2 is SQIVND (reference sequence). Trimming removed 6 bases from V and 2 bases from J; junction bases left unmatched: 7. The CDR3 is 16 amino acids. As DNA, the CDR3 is TGTGCCAGTAGCCTTACTAGCGGGGCCGCCTACAATGAGCAGTTCTTC. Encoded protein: CASSLTSGAAYNEQFF.

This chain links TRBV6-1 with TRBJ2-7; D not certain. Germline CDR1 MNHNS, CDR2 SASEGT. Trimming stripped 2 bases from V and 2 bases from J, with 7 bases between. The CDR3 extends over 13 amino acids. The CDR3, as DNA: TGTGCCAGCAGTGAATCCCCCGCCTACGAGCAGTACTTC. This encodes CASSESPAYEQYF.

The CDR3 region is CASSDRQGKSGNTIYF. CDR3 in DNA: TGTGCCAGCAGTGACAGACAGGGGAAATCTGGAAACACCATATATTTT. The chain is built from TRBV2 and TRBJ1-3, with 8 bases fitting TRBD1. Germline V gives CDR1 SNHLY, CDR2 FYNNEI. The CDR3 has 16 amino acids. Unmatched junction bases numbered 5, after V lost 3 bases and J lost 1 base.

As DNA, the CDR3 is TGTGCCAGTAAGGGGGCGGATGGTGAAAAACTGTTTTTT. Translating it yields CASKGADGEKLFF. This chain joins TRBV19 and TRBJ1-4; 7 nucleotides match TRBD1. J was trimmed by 7 bases and V by 7 bases; bases with no gene match: 6. The CDR3 runs 13 residues. The germline CDR1 and CDR2 sequences are LNHDA and SQIVND (reference sequence).

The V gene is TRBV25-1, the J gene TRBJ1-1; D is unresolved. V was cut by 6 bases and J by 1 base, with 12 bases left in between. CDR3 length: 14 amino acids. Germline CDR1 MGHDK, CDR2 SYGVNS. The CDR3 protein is CASRADTWNTEAFF. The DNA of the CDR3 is TGTGCCAGCAGGGCCGACACGTGGAACACTGAAGCTTTCTTT.